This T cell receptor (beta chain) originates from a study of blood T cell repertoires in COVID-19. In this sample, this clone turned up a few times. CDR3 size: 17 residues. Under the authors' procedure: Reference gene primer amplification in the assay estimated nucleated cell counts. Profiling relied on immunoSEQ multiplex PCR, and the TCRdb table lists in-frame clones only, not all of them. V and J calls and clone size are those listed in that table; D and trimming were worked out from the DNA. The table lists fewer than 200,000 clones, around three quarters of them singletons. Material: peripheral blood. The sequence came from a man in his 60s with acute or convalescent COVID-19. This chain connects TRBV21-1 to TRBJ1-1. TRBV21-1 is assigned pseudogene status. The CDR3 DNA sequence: TGTGCCAGCAGCAAATATGCGCAAGGGCGGGTGAACACTGAAGCTTTCTTT. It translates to CASSKYAQGRVNTEAFF.